This T cell receptor (beta chain) was observed in a study of blood T cell repertoires in COVID-19 (dated by TCRdb to 2020 to 2022). At the level of the whole study: Samples from collaborators originated in the United States, Italy and Spain and spanned both the acute and convalescent phases of COVID-19. The repertoires were made available in a free public database intended to serve as a resource for research on the immune response to SARS-CoV-2. The material from the prospective study consisted of cDNA or gDNA derived from T cells, B-cell-depleted T cells, or PBMCs. Where HLA class I and class II types were available, the types were taken from metadata supplied by the sample provider, not from assay-based typing. Subjects who had been exposed to COVID-19, were actively infected with it, or had recovered from it provided the deeply sampled blood TCRbeta repertoires that made up the dataset. The samples were drawn from two sources: the first 160 participants of the ongoing ImmuneRACE study, and over 1,000 subjects contributed by 6 global collaborators. Nearly every sample came with metadata listing a de-identified subject ID, COVID-19 status, age in years and sex.

Samples from volunteer blood donors who had recovered from COVID-19 were contributed by a second Seattle source. Each collaborating institution followed its own protocols to collect whole blood in K2EDTA tubes. Collaborator samples were shipped for TCRbeta analysis as frozen whole blood, isolated PBMCs, or DNA extracted from either sample type. This clone was detected once. It has no known antigen specificity. No per-base quality is available; no much larger clone lies one base away. CDR1 and CDR2, looked up from the germline V gene, are LGHNA and YNFKEQ. The CDR3 runs 12 amino acids, cysteine and phenylalanine included. Left in the record is the CDR3 DNA by itself, 36 bases read in frame from the first base. The junction carries 9 bases between V and J, which are trimmed by 4 bases and 6 bases respectively. General findings and caveats noted by the study authors: The quantity of clinical and demographic metadata differed by source and by participant and was supplied without curation.

TCRbeta CDR3 regions were amplified from genomic DNA by means of the immunoSEQ Assay, a bias-controlled multiplex PCR. From the authors' description of their analysis: Nucleated cell counts per sample were estimated from amplification of reference gene primers within the assay. Sequence reads were collapsed and filtered to measure the absolute abundance of every unique TCRbeta CDR3 rearrangement. For each sample, productive Simpson clonality was calculated by taking the square root of Simpson's diversity index across productive rearrangements. In TCRdb, the immuneACCESS table is reduced to in-frame sequences with V and J assigned. These tables do not hold every clone; where another copy was compared, an unresolved V gene accounts for under half, and the others remain unexplained. V, J and clone size are taken as reported in that table, and D and trimming were inferred from the DNA itself. This sample lists about 190,000 clones; around nine tenths were detected once. 0.88% of the sample goes to the ten largest clones.

Sequenced: peripheral blood. This sequence uses TRBV4-2 and TRBJ1-1; 5 matching bases give a weak D call of TRBD1. The receptor was isolated from a woman younger than 35 who had recovered from COVID-19. The CDR3 protein: CASSPRGAEAFF. The DNA sequence is given as TGTGCCAGCAGCCCTCGGGGGGCTGAAGCTTTCTTT.